The T cell receptor beta chain described here comes from a study of blood T cell repertoires in COVID-19. The repertoire was sequenced with immunoSEQ multiplex PCR; TCRdb's copy has only in-frame clones and lacks some. This table has 110,000 or so clones, over 75% appearing once. The sample comprised peripheral blood. This clonotype was obtained from a woman aged 70-85 years who had recovered from COVID-19.

The CDR3 DNA follows: TGTGCCAGCAGCGGGGGACAGGGCCTCAACGAGCAGTACTTC. This codes for CASSGGQGLNEQYF. The chain uses TRBV7-8 and TRBJ2-7, with 9 positions matching TRBD1. The germline V gene encodes CDR1 SGHVS and CDR2 FQNEAQ. CDR3 length: 14 amino acids. J gave up 5 bases and V 5 bases, and 7 bases lay outside the gene matches.